The rows below give T cell receptor beta chains drawn from one sample of a study of brain metastases from non-small cell lung cancer. TCRdb keeps only in-frame clones here, not all; method: immunoSEQ multiplex PCR. The data contain 1,500 to 2,000 clones, 81% of them seen just once; the ten biggest clones take up around 8.7%. Sequencing was performed on tumor-adjacent normal tissue. The receptor set was obtained from a donor at least 40 years old with non-small cell lung cancer. Both conserved end residues are part of each CDR3. A D gene is named only where the DNA matches it firmly. Part of the rows lack a size; the others show once, few, many or a class for expanded clones.

V	J	D	size	CDR3	DNA
TRBV9	TRBJ2-2	NA	NA	CASSVGDGVTAGELFF	TGTGCCAGCAGCGTCGGGGACGGAGTTACCGCCGGGGAGCTGTTTTTT
TRBV19	TRBJ2-5	NA	NA	CASNFGRGETQYF	TGTGCCAGTAACTTTGGTCGGGGAGAGACCCAGTACTTC
TRBV7-2	TRBJ2-3	NA	NA	CASSLGFTDTQYF	TGTGCCAGCAGCTTGGGGTTCACAGATACGCAGTATTTT
TRBV20-1	TRBJ1-5	NA	NA	CSASGGRAINQPQHF	TGCAGTGCTAGTGGTGGCAGGGCGATCAATCAGCCCCAGCATTTT
TRBV2	TRBJ2-7	TRBD1	NA	CASNGDRTSYEQYF	TGTGCCAGCAACGGGGACAGGACCTCCTACGAGCAGTACTTC
TRBV28	TRBJ2-7	TRBD2	NA	CAISGIAGSHYEQYF	TGTGCCATCAGCGGAATAGCGGGATCCCATTACGAGCAGTACTTC
TRBV2	TRBJ2-3	TRBD2	NA	CASRLAGGTDTQYF	TGTGCCAGCAGGCTAGCGGGAGGAACAGATACGCAGTATTTT
TRBV3-1/TRBV3-2	TRBJ2-5	NA	NA	CANSQGSGPRGTQYF	TGTGCCAACAGCCAAGGGAGCGGTCCGCGTGGAACCCAGTACTTC
TRBV13	TRBJ1-4	NA	NA	CASKAAGNEKLFF	TGTGCCAGCAAGGCAGCCGGTAATGAAAAACTGTTTTTT
TRBV29-1	TRBJ2-3	NA	NA	CSAKQGGRTDTQYF	TGCAGCGCCAAGCAGGGGGGGAGGACAGATACGCAGTATTTT
TRBV18	TRBJ2-2	TRBD2	NA	CASSPAGARNTGELFF	TGTGCCAGCTCACCGGCGGGAGCCCGAAACACCGGGGAGCTGTTTTTT
TRBV3-1/TRBV3-2	TRBJ2-7	NA	NA	CASSQATGFEHEQYF	TGTGCCAGCAGCCAAGCTACAGGGTTTGAACACGAGCAGTACTTC
TRBV7-9	TRBJ1-1	NA	NA	CASSLVQTKNTEAFF	TGTGCCAGCAGCTTAGTACAGACTAAGAACACTGAAGCTTTCTTT
TRBV6-5	TRBJ2-7	TRBD1	NA	CASSLDRGPYEQYF	TGTGCCAGCAGCCTGGACAGGGGGCCCTACGAGCAGTACTTC
TRBV5-4	TRBJ2-5	NA	NA	CASSLGGFRDQYF	TGTGCCAGCAGCTTGGGGGGGTTCAGGGACCAGTACTTC
TRBV6-1	TRBJ1-1	NA	NA	CASSEDRQRDSEAFF	TGTGCCAGCAGTGAAGATAGACAGCGGGACTCTGAAGCTTTCTTT
TRBV6-5	TRBJ2-1	TRBD1	once	CASGQGYNEQFF	TGTGCCAGCGGACAGGGGTACAATGAGCAGTTCTTC
TRBV29-1	TRBJ2-2	NA	NA	CSVEGEEAEAGELFF	TGCAGCGTTGAAGGCGAGGAGGCGGAGGCCGGGGAGCTGTTTTTT
TRBV6-2/TRBV6-3	TRBJ2-3	NA	NA	CASSGKGVGTDTQYF	TGTGCCAGCAGTGGGAAGGGGGTCGGCACAGATACGCAGTATTTT
TRBV7-2	TRBJ1-5	NA	NA	CASSLDGGFGQPQHF	TGTGCCAGCAGCCTTGACGGGGGATTTGGACAGCCCCAGCATTTT
TRBV11-3	TRBJ2-5	TRBD2	NA	CASSARGLGQTQYF	TGTGCCAGCAGCGCCCGGGGACTAGGTCAGACCCAGTACTTC
TRBV27	TRBJ2-1	NA	NA	CASSLGGPRNEQFF	TGTGCCAGCAGTTTGGGGGGGCCTAGGAATGAGCAGTTCTTC
TRBV24-1	TRBJ2-1	NA	NA	CATSDWGENEQFF	TGTGCCACCAGTGATTGGGGAGAAAATGAGCAGTTCTTC
TRBV4-3	TRBJ2-7	NA	large	CASSQDPGGHEQYF	TGCGCCAGCAGCCAAGATCCAGGAGGTCACGAGCAGTACTTC
TRBV6-2/TRBV6-3	TRBJ2-1	TRBD1	NA	CASSWTGDEQFF	TGTGCCAGCAGTTGGACAGGGGATGAGCAGTTCTTC
TRBV14	TRBJ2-3	NA	NA	CASSQATGFTDTQYF	TGTGCCAGCAGCCAGGCAACAGGGTTCACAGATACGCAGTATTTT
TRBV30	TRBJ2-1	TRBD2	NA	CAWRRAGGIEQFF	TGTGCCTGGAGGCGAGCGGGAGGAATTGAGCAGTTCTTC
TRBV25-1	TRBJ2-7	TRBD1	once	CASSLGDRLYEQYF	TGTGCCAGCAGCTTAGGGGACAGGCTATACGAGCAGTACTTC
TRBV5-8	TRBJ2-7	NA	NA	CASSSQTNTGFDEQYF	TGTGCCAGCAGCTCCCAAACCAATACAGGGTTCGACGAGCAGTACTTC
TRBV25-1	TRBJ1-2	NA	NA	CASLQGLDGYTF	TGTGCCAGCCTACAGGGCTTGGATGGCTACACCTTC
TRBV12-3/TRBV12-4	TRBJ1-5	NA	NA	CASSYGYNQPQHF	TGTGCCAGCAGTTATGGCTACAATCAGCCCCAGCATTTT
TRBV19	TRBJ2-1	TRBD1	once	CASSINRDRGSYEQFF	TGTGCCAGTAGTATAAACCGGGACAGGGGTTCCTACGAGCAGTTCTTC
TRBV6-5	TRBJ1-2	NA	NA	CASSTGGAGYTF	TGTGCCAGCAGTACCGGGGGGGCGGGCTACACCTTC
TRBV19	TRBJ2-1	NA	NA	CASSTQIKVKDEQFF	TGTGCCAGTAGTACACAGATTAAGGTTAAGGATGAGCAGTTCTTC
TRBV7-9	TRBJ2-7	NA	few	CASSAGIYEQYF	TGTGCCAGCAGCGCCGGGATCTACGAGCAGTACTTC
TRBV7-9	TRBJ2-2	NA	NA	CASSLDFGPSNTGELFF	TGTGCCAGCAGCTTAGACTTCGGGCCGTCTAACACCGGGGAGCTGTTTTTT
TRBV28	TRBJ1-5	NA	NA	CASTWGLRGGGSNQPQHF	TGTGCCAGCACCTGGGGGCTCCGGGGGGGAGGAAGCAATCAGCCCCAGCATTTT
TRBV25-1	TRBJ1-1	NA	NA	CASSELAQGRTEAFF	TGTGCCAGCAGTGAATTAGCTCAGGGTCGGACTGAAGCTTTCTTT
TRBV27	TRBJ2-1	TRBD1	NA	CASSLLRQGARINEQFF	TGTGCCAGCAGTTTATTGAGACAGGGGGCGCGTATTAATGAGCAGTTCTTC
TRBV19	TRBJ2-3	NA	NA	CASSILDSADTQYF	TGTGCCAGTAGTATCCTGGATAGCGCAGATACGCAATATTTT
TRBV7-9	TRBJ2-5	NA	few	CASSPGVRGRETQYF	TGTGCCAGCAGTCCCGGAGTAAGGGGTCGAGAGACCCAGTACTTC
TRBV19	TRBJ2-7	NA	NA	CASKRPTYEQYF	TGTGCCAGTAAGCGCCCTACCTACGAGCAGTACTTC
TRBV28	TRBJ1-6	TRBD1	NA	CASSANDRANSPLHF	TGTGCCAGCAGTGCAAACGACAGGGCTAATTCACCCCTCCACTTT
TRBV5-4	TRBJ2-1	NA	NA	CASSVEGGPSRDNEQFF	TGTGCCAGCAGCGTTGAAGGAGGACCATCACGGGACAATGAGCAGTTCTTC
TRBV7-9	TRBJ1-1	NA	NA	CASSLDNRAGETFF	TGTGCCAGCAGCTTAGATAATCGGGCAGGGGAAACTTTCTTT
TRBV6-6	TRBJ1-2	NA	NA	CASSYTTVEGYTF	TGTGCCAGCAGTTACACGACGGTGGAAGGCTACACCTTC
TRBV2	TRBJ1-5	NA	NA	CASSEARGNQPQHF	TGTGCCAGCAGTGAAGCGCGAGGGAATCAGCCCCAGCATTTT
TRBV7-2	TRBJ2-1	NA	NA	CASSSPGSLRNEQFF	TGTGCCAGCAGCTCACCCGGGAGCCTTCGGAATGAGCAGTTCTTC
TRBV30	TRBJ1-1	NA	NA	CAWVRPPVTEAFF	TGTGCCTGGGTACGACCCCCGGTAACTGAAGCTTTCTTT
TRBV28	TRBJ1-4	NA	NA	CASSLATGTNEKLFF	TGTGCCAGCAGTTTAGCCACAGGTACTAATGAAAAACTGTTTTTT
TRBV7-9	TRBJ2-7	TRBD2	NA	CASSSSYSGRAWEQYF	TGTGCCAGCAGCTCATCGTATAGCGGGAGGGCCTGGGAGCAGTACTTC